Listed here are 5 T cell receptor beta chains from one sample, sequenced in a study of T cell changes during pregnancy in multiple sclerosis. Only in-frame clones appear in the TCRdb table, and some are missing; sequencing was by immunoSEQ multiplex PCR. Of roughly 100,000 clones listed, about 91% are singletons. Here the sequenced sample was peripheral blood, taken in the second trimester of pregnancy. The receptors derive from a female donor with multiple sclerosis, enrolled in a pregnancy study.

This clone was seen only once. This sequence joins TRBV19 and TRBJ1-4; D uncertain. CDR1 LNHDA and CDR2 SQIVND come from the germline V gene (reference sequence). This CDR3 contains 15 residues. Trimming pared 2 bases from V and 6 bases from J, leaving 13 bases between. CDR3 in amino acids: CASSISAWRDEKLFF. In DNA form, the CDR3 reads TGTGCCAGTAGTATATCAGCCTGGAGAGATGAAAAACTGTTTTTT.

The chain couples TRBV27 to TRBJ2-7, with TRBD2 matching 12 bases. V shed 5 bases, J shed 3 bases, and the junction held 5 bases outside the gene matches. The CDR3 totals 15 residues. The V gene's germline CDR1 is MNHEY and CDR2 SMNVEV (reference sequence). The CDR3, as DNA: TGTGCCAGCAGTCCCGCTAGCGGGAGGGACTACGAGCAGTACTTC. Its translation: CASSPASGRDYEQYF.

The chain uses TRBV6-5 and TRBJ2-1; 7 bases agree with TRBD2. Germline V gene lookup returns CDR1 MNHEY and CDR2 SVGAGI. CDR3 length: 16 amino acids. Germline trimming cut 0 bases from V and 6 bases from J; bases unmatched to any gene: 8. The CDR3 region has the DNA TGTGCCAGCAGTTACTCGATGGCGGGAGCTTTCAATGAGCAGTTCTTC. This codes for CASSYSMAGAFNEQFF.

This chain links TRBV19 with TRBJ2-5, with a possible D match to TRBD1 (5 bases). V shed 5 bases and J shed 5 bases, with 12 bases lying between them. Per the germline V gene, CDR1 is LNHDA and CDR2 is SQIVND (reference sequence). CDR3 length equals 13 residues. The CDR3 region is CASSLRTWETQYF. CDR3 in DNA: TGTGCCAGTAGTCTCCGGACATGGGAGACCCAGTACTTC.

The gene calls are TRBV28 and TRBJ1-1; D gene uncertain. The CDR3 is made up of 13 amino acids. CDR1 and CDR2 (germline): MDHEN, SYDVKM. Trimming removed 7 bases from V and 1 base from J, with 10 bases in between. The CDR3, as DNA: TGTGCCAGCACTCCGCCGAGGAACACTGAAGCTTTCTTT. Its translation is CASTPPRNTEAFF.